This is a list of T cell receptor beta chains from one sample in a study of blood T cell repertoires in COVID-19. TCRdb keeps only in-frame clones here, not all; method: immunoSEQ multiplex PCR. The repertoire consists of 100,000 to 150,000 clones, with approximately 82% occurring once and the leading ten covering 5.9%. The sequenced sample was peripheral blood. These receptors were taken from a man aged 80 or over with active or convalescent COVID-19. Each CDR3 is given with its conserved first and last residue. D genes are given only for firm matches. Only part of the rows carry a size: once, few, many, or a class if the clone is expanded.

J,size,D,V,CDR3,DNA
TRBJ2-5,NA,TRBD2,TRBV7-6,CASSSGGGVVTTQYF,TGTGCCAGCAGCTCTGGCGGGGGGGTTGTTACGACCCAGTACTTC
TRBJ2-5,once,NA,TRBV18,CASSPLQGEGETQYF,TGTGCCAGCTCACCCCTACAGGGAGAAGGGGAGACCCAGTACTTC
TRBJ1-2,NA,TRBD1,TRBV5-6,CASSIGQGEYGYTF,TGTGCCAGCAGCATCGGACAGGGGGAGTATGGCTACACCTTC
TRBJ2-7,NA,NA,TRBV9,CASSVAQGGTYEQYF,TGTGCCAGCAGCGTAGCGCAGGGGGGCACCTACGAGCAGTACTTC
TRBJ2-3,NA,NA,TRBV14,CASSQALSATSTDTQYF,TGTGCCAGCAGCCAAGCCCTCAGCGCCACTAGCACAGATACGCAGTATTTT
TRBJ2-5,few,TRBD2,TRBV7-9,CASSSILAGGQETQYF,TGTGCCAGCAGCTCCATCCTAGCGGGGGGACAAGAGACCCAGTACTTC
TRBJ1-4,NA,TRBD1,TRBV5-1,CASSRRTGATNEKLFF,TGCGCCAGCAGCAGGAGGACAGGGGCAACTAATGAAAAACTGTTTTTT
TRBJ2-7,NA,TRBD2,TRBV5-1,CASSLAGQGSGGEQYF,TGCGCCAGCAGCTTGGCCGGGCAAGGTAGCGGGGGCGAGCAGTACTTC
TRBJ2-7,few,TRBD2,TRBV6-5,CASRPLAGGIHEQYF,TGTGCCAGCAGACCACTAGCGGGGGGCATTCACGAGCAGTACTTC
TRBJ1-1,NA,NA,TRBV7-3,CASSLGVSNTEAFF,TGTGCCAGCAGCTTAGGAGTGAGCAACACTGAAGCTTTCTTT
TRBJ1-2,few,TRBD1,TRBV20-1,CSASPTGIYGYTF,TGCAGTGCTAGTCCGACAGGGATCTATGGCTACACCTTC
TRBJ2-3,NA,TRBD2,TRBV28,CASSLAGGTDTQYF,TGTGCCAGCAGTTTAGCGGGGGGCACAGATACGCAGTATTTT
TRBJ2-2,few,NA,TRBV15,CAPPGRVWTGELFF,TGTGCACCTCCCGGCCGGGTGTGGACCGGGGAGCTGTTTTTT
TRBJ2-3,NA,NA,TRBV7-9,CASSPLATDTQYF,TGTGCCAGCAGCCCACTAGCAACAGATACGCAGTATTTT
TRBJ2-5,NA,TRBD2,TRBV5-1,CASSFAPAGGETQYF,TGCGCCAGCAGCTTTGCCCCAGCGGGAGGGGAGACCCAGTACTTC
TRBJ1-2,few,NA,TRBV6-5,CASRTDKNYGYTF,TGTGCCAGCAGAACCGACAAGAACTATGGCTACACCTTC
TRBJ2-5,NA,TRBD2,TRBV4-1,CASSNPLRGTREETQYF,TGCGCCAGCAGCAATCCACTTCGCGGGACTAGGGAAGAGACCCAGTACTTC
TRBJ2-3,few,NA,TRBV5-1,CASSRAGTTDTQYF,TGCGCCAGCAGCAGAGCGGGCACCACAGATACGCAGTATTTT
TRBJ1-4,once,NA,TRBV19,CASKGVYNEKLFF,TGTGCCTCTAAAGGGGTTTATAATGAAAAACTGTTTTTT
TRBJ2-1,NA,TRBD1,TRBV5-1,CASSSGQIYNEQFF,TGCGCCAGCAGCTCGGGACAGATCTACAATGAGCAGTTCTTC
TRBJ1-2,NA,TRBD1,TRBV5-1,CASSLDPGTGTLGYTF,TGCGCCAGCAGCCTAGACCCCGGGACAGGGACCCTAGGCTACACCTTC
TRBJ1-2,NA,NA,TRBV5-4,CASTHAGDDGYTF,TGTGCCAGCACCCACGCAGGGGATGATGGCTACACCTTC
TRBJ2-1,NA,TRBD2,TRBV4-3,CASSQDLFLAGALLSHNEQFF,TGCGCCAGCAGCCAAGATTTGTTTTTAGCGGGGGCTCTTCTGAGCCACAATGAGCAGTTCTTC
TRBJ2-2,NA,TRBD1,TRBV9,CASSVSSGGFDGELFF,TGTGCCAGCAGCGTCTCGTCAGGGGGCTTCGACGGGGAGCTGTTTTTT
TRBJ2-5,NA,NA,TRBV3-1/TRBV3-2,CASSQARRGGETQYF,TGTGCCAGCAGCCAAGCTCGGAGGGGCGGTGAGACCCAGTACTTC
TRBJ2-1,NA,TRBD2,TRBV5-1,CASSLASGGYNEQFF,TGCGCCAGCAGCTTGGCTAGCGGGGGTTACAATGAGCAGTTCTTC
TRBJ2-3,NA,TRBD2,TRBV11-3,CASSLGWLAGSTDTQYF,TGTGCCAGCAGCTTAGGTTGGCTAGCGGGCAGCACAGATACGCAGTATTTT
TRBJ2-2,NA,TRBD1,TRBV13,CASSLGTGWIAGELFF,TGTGCCAGCAGTCTTGGGACAGGGTGGATCGCCGGGGAGCTGTTTTTT
TRBJ1-3,NA,NA,TRBV5-6,CASSLGPGFLSGNTIYF,TGTGCCAGCAGCTTGGGGCCAGGTTTTTTATCTGGAAACACCATATATTTT
TRBJ2-7,NA,NA,TRBV24-1,CATSDPQTYEQYF,TGTGCCACCAGTGATCCCCAGACCTACGAGCAGTACTTC
TRBJ1-5,NA,NA,TRBV6-1,CASSEGPSNQPQHF,TGTGCCAGCAGTGAGGGGCCCAGCAACCAGCCCCAGCATTTT
TRBJ1-5,once,NA,TRBV7-9,CASGTNNQPQHF,TGTGCCAGCGGGACAAACAATCAGCCCCAGCATTTT
TRBJ2-1,NA,NA,TRBV19,CATYYNEQFF,TGTGCCACGTACTACAATGAGCAGTTCTTC
TRBJ1-6,NA,NA,TRBV7-8,CASSPRGSRSYNSPLHF,TGTGCCAGCAGCCCCCGAGGCAGCCGCTCCTATAATTCACCCCTCCACTTT
TRBJ2-1,NA,TRBD2,TRBV4-1,CASRDLAGGYNEQFF,TGCGCCAGCAGGGATCTGGCGGGGGGGTACAATGAGCAGTTCTTC
TRBJ2-1,NA,NA,TRBV7-9,CASSLPAGMANEQFF,TGTGCCAGCAGCTTACCTGCCGGGATGGCGAATGAGCAGTTCTTC
TRBJ2-5,NA,NA,TRBV29-1,CSVAGQKLKETQYF,TGCAGCGTCGCGGGACAGAAACTAAAAGAGACCCAGTACTTC
TRBJ1-1,NA,NA,TRBV4-1,CASSLGLLNTEAFF,TGCGCCAGCAGCCTAGGACTGCTGAACACTGAAGCTTTCTTT
TRBJ1-4,few,NA,TRBV6-5,CASTGIATNEKLFF,TGTGCCAGCACGGGGATCGCAACTAATGAAAAACTGTTTTTT
TRBJ1-4,NA,NA,TRBV14,CASSHQGSLTNEKLFF,TGTGCCAGCAGCCACCAGGGGAGTTTAACTAATGAAAAACTGTTTTTT
TRBJ1-2,few,TRBD1,TRBV5-1,CASSLTTGDYGYTF,TGCGCCAGCAGCTTGACCACAGGGGACTATGGCTACACCTTC
TRBJ2-7,NA,NA,TRBV18,CASSPLTGTRQYF,TGTGCCAGCTCACCACTAACCGGGACAAGGCAGTACTTC
TRBJ1-6,NA,TRBD1,TRBV4-1,CASRPEGAKGSPLHF,TGCGCCAGCAGGCCGGAGGGGGCTAAGGGATCACCCCTCCACTTT
TRBJ2-5,once,TRBD2,TRBV7-2,CASSYGTSGVQTQYF,TGTGCCAGCAGCTATGGGACTAGCGGCGTTCAGACCCAGTACTTC
TRBJ2-1,few,NA,TRBV5-6,CASSLGQDHNEQFF,TGTGCCAGCAGCTTGGGACAGGACCACAATGAGCAGTTCTTC
TRBJ1-2,NA,NA,TRBV3-1/TRBV3-2,CASSPGGWYGYTF,TGTGCCAGCAGCCCAGGCGGGTGGTATGGCTACACCTTC
TRBJ1-4,once,TRBD1,TRBV4-1,CASSQADRSSNEKLFF,TGCGCCAGCAGCCAAGCGGACAGGTCGTCTAATGAAAAACTGTTTTTT
TRBJ1-3,NA,NA,TRBV28,CASSLGDNSGNTIYF,TGTGCCAGCAGTTTAGGGGACAACTCTGGAAACACCATATATTTT
TRBJ2-5,NA,TRBD1,TRBV2,CASLSDRGETQYF,TGTGCCAGCCTGTCCGACAGGGGGGAGACCCAGTACTTC
TRBJ1-2,NA,NA,TRBV4-3,CASSEGRGGGYGYTF,TGCGCCAGCAGCGAAGGTCGGGGGGGTGGCTATGGCTACACCTTC
TRBJ2-7,NA,NA,TRBV13,CASSPRTGRDGEQYF,TGTGCCAGCAGCCCTCGGACAGGGAGGGACGGCGAGCAGTACTTC
TRBJ2-3,NA,NA,TRBV7-2,CASAGVSTDTQYF,TGTGCCTCAGCGGGTGTTAGCACAGATACGCAGTATTTT
TRBJ2-7,NA,TRBD1,TRBV18,CASSRQGVSEQYF,TGTGCCAGCTCCCGACAGGGGGTTAGCGAGCAGTACTTC
TRBJ2-3,once,NA,TRBV10-3,CAISESRDSTDTQYF,TGTGCCATCAGTGAGTCGCGGGATAGCACAGATACGCAGTATTTT
TRBJ2-4,NA,TRBD1,TRBV19,CASRPPGQGGNIQYF,TGTGCCAGCAGACCTCCGGGACAGGGAGGAAACATTCAGTACTTC
TRBJ2-7,NA,NA,TRBV7-2,CASSPDSAAYEQYF,TGTGCCAGCAGCCCAGACTCCGCGGCCTACGAGCAGTACTTC
TRBJ1-1,once,NA,TRBV5-1,CASSYGGPENTEAFF,TGCGCCAGCAGCTATGGAGGGCCAGAGAACACTGAAGCTTTCTTT
TRBJ2-2,NA,NA,TRBV2,CASGLQANTGELFF,TGTGCCAGCGGGTTACAGGCGAACACCGGGGAGCTGTTTTTT
TRBJ1-2,once,NA,TRBV7-2,CASSGLRTIYTF,TGTGCCAGCAGCGGTCTCAGGACTATCTACACCTTC